This T cell receptor (beta chain) was obtained from a study of control samples from healthy donors and cancer patients (dated by TCRdb to 2019 to 2021). Ends trimmed: V by 4 bases, J by 6 bases; bases unmatched to a gene: 10. Spanning cysteine to phenylalanine, the CDR3 consists of 16 amino acids. The read is trimmed to its CDR3 DNA, 48 bases read in frame from base 1. Based on the germline V gene, the CDR1 and CDR2 sequences are SGHTS and YDEGEE. Details on this clone: Its antigen is unknown. One base away there is no much larger clone; base qualities are not given.

Receptor amplification or capture employed the immunoSEQ multiplex PCR assay. As stored in TCRdb, this immuneACCESS dataset retains in-frame rearrangements with V and J assigned. A fraction of the clones does not appear; measured against another copy, unresolved V genes explain less than half of the discrepancy, and the remainder lacks a known reason. The sample includes around 71,000 clones, with around 87% observed a single time. 2% to 2.5% of the sample rests with the top ten. The V and J segments used are TRBV5-8 and TRBJ1-4; 9 nucleotides in the junction match TRBD1. This TCR came from a woman between 50 and 59 years old with head and neck cancer. Sequenced: PBMCs. At the DNA level, the sequence is TGTGCCAGCAGCCGAAGACCGGGACAGGGATATGAAAAACTGTTTTTT. Its amino acids are CASSRRPGQGYEKLFF. The CDR3 plus the reference TRBV5-8 and TRBJ1-4 genes for the other parts give the full variable domain: EAGVTQSPTHLIKTRGQQATLRCSPISGHTSVYWYQQALGLGLQFLLWYDEGEERNRGNFPPRFSGRQFPNYSSELNVNALELEDSALYLCASSRRPGQGYEKLFFGSGTQLSVL.